Detailed here is one TCR beta chain. These data belong to a study of control samples from healthy donors and cancer patients. CDR1 and CDR2 from the germline V gene are LGHNA and YNFKEQ. Trimming shortened V by 2 bases and J by 9 bases, and 11 bases separated the two germline ends. CDR3 length: 13 amino acids. Clones were sequenced by immunoSEQ multiplex PCR, and TCRdb holds only the in-frame ones, with some missing. This table holds under 150,000 clones, over 90% found once. The rearrangement uses TRBV4-2 and TRBJ2-1; D ambiguous. This receptor was obtained from a young man in good health. The sequenced sample consisted of blood. CDR3 sequence reads: CASSQTPWGEQFF. The CDR3, as DNA: TGTGCCAGCAGCCAAACCCCGTGGGGTGAGCAGTTCTTC.